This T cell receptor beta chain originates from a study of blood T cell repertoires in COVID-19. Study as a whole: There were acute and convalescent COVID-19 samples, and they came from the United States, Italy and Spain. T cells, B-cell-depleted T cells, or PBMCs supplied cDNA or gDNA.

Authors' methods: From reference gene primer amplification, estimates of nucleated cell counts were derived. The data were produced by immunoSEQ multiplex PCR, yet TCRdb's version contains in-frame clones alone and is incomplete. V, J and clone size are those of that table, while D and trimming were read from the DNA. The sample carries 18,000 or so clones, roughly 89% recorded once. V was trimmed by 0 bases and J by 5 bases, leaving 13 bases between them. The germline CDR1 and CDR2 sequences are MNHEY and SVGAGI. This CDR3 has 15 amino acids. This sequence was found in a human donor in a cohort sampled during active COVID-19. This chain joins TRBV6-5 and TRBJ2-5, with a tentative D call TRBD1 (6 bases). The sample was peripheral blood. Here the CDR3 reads CASSYSIEGDETQYF. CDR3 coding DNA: TGTGCCAGCAGTTACTCGATAGAGGGGGACGAGACCCAGTACTTC.